Included here is one T cell receptor (beta chain) sequence, with context. Clones were sequenced by immunoSEQ multiplex PCR, and TCRdb holds only the in-frame ones, with some missing. The table shows some 250,000 clones, with 70% to 85% occurring only once. The data were obtained in a study of blood T cell repertoires in COVID-19. The V and J ends lost 3 bases and 4 bases, in that order; junction bases with no gene match: 6. Germline-derived CDR1 and CDR2 are SGHTA and FQGNSA. The CDR3 runs 15 residues. This sequence joins TRBV7-2 and TRBJ1-2; TRBD1 matches at 9 bases. The clonotype was recovered from an elderly woman with acute or convalescent COVID-19. The source material was peripheral blood. CDR3 coding DNA: TGTGCCAGCAGCTTGGGACAGGGCTGGGGCTATGGCTACACCTTC. This sequence encodes CASSLGQGWGYGYTF.